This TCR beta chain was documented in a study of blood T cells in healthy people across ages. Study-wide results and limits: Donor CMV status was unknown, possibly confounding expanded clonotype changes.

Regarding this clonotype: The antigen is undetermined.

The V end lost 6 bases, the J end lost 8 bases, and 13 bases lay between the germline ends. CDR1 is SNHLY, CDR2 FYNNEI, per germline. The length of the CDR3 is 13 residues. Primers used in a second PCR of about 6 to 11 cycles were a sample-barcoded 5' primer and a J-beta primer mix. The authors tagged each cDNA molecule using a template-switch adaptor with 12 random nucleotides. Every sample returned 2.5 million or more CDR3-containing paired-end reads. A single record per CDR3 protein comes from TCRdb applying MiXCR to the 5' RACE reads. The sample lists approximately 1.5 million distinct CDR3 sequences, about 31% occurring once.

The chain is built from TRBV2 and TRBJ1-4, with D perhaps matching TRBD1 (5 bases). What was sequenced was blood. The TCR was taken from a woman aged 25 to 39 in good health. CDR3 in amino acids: CASSHVEGEKLFF. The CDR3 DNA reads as TGTGCCAGCAGCCACGTCGAGGGGGAAAAACTGTTTTTT.